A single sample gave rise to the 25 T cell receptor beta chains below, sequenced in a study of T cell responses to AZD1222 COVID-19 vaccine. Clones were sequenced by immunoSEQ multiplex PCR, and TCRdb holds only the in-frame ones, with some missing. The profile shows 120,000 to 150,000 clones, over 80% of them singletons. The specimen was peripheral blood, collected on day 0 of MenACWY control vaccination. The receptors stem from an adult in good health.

CDR3 region: CASSFPGNNEQFF. In DNA form, the CDR3 reads TGTGCCAGCAGTTTCCCAGGAAACAATGAGCAGTTCTTC. The V call is TRBV27, the J call TRBJ2-1; D remains unclear. CDR1 MNHEY and CDR2 SMNVEV come from the germline V gene (reference sequence). The CDR3 is made up of 13 amino acids. V lost 3 bases and J lost 5, with 8 bases in between.

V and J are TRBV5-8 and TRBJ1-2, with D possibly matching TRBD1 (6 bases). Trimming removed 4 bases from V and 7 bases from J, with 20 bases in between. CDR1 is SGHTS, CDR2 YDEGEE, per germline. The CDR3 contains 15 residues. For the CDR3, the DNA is TGTGCCAGCAGCACTAGATGGGACACCCGGAGTGGCTACACCTTC. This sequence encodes CASSTRWDTRSGYTF.

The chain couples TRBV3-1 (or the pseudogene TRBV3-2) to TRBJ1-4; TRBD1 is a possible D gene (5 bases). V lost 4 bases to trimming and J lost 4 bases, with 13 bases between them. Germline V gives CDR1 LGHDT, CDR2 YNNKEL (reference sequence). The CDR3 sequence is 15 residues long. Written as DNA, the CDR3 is TGTGCCAGCAGCCTTTCAACAGGACGTAATGAAAAACTGTTTTTT. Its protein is CASSLSTGRNEKLFF.

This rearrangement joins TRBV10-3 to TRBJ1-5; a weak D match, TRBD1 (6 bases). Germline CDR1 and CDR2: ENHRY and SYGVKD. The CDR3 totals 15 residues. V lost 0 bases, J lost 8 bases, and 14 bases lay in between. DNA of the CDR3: TGTGCCATCAGTGAGTCGACCTTGGGGGCTGAGCCCCAGCATTTT. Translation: CAISESTLGAEPQHF.

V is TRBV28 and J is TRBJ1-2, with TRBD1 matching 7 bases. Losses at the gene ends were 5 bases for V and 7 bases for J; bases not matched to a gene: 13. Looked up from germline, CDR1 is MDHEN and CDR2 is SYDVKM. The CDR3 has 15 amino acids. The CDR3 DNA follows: TGTGCCAGCAGTACTCTCAGGGGGGCCGAGGGTGGCTACACCTTC. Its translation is CASSTLRGAEGGYTF.

The CDR3 protein is CASSAGQGAYEQYF. CDR3 DNA: TGTGCCAGCAGCGCGGGCCAGGGCGCTTACGAGCAGTACTTC. The chain uses TRBV6-5 and TRBJ2-7, with D perhaps TRBD1 or TRBD2 (5 bases each). Germline V CDR1 and CDR2: MNHEY, SVGAGI. The CDR3 runs to 14 residues. Trimming shortened V by 6 bases and J by 4 bases, and 16 bases separated the two germline ends.

CDR3 protein: CASSYSRGTAYEQYF. CDR3 coding DNA: TGTGCCAGCAGTTACTCCAGGGGAACAGCCTACGAGCAGTACTTC. J is TRBJ2-7 and V is TRBV6-2 or TRBV6-3; tentatively, D is TRBD1 (6 bases). Germline V gene sequence: CDR1 MNHEY, CDR2 SVGEGT. The CDR3 totals 15 residues. Trimming cost V 0 bases and J 2 bases, with 11 bases left between them.

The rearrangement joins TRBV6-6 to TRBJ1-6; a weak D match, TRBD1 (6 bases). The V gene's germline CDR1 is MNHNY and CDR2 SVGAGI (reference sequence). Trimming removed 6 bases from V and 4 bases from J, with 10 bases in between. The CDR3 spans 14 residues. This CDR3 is CASRAGQYNSPLHF. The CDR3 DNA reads TGTGCCAGCAGAGCCGGACAGTATAATTCACCCCTCCACTTT.

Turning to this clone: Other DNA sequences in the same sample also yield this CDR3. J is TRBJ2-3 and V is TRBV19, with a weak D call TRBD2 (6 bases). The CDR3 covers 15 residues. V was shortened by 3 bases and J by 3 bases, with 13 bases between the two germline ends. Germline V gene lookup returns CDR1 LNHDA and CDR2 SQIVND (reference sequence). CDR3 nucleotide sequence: TGTGCCAGTAGTATTCGCCGGGGAGGAACAGATACGCAGTATTTT. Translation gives CASSIRRGGTDTQYF.

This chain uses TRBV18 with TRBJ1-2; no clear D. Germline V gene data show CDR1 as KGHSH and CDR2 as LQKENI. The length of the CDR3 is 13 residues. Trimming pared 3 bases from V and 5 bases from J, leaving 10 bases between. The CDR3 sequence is CASSPDGTYGYTF. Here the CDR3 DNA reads TGTGCCAGCTCACCGGACGGCACATATGGCTACACCTTC.

This CDR3 reads CAWTTGPQLGRTEAFF. The DNA for the CDR3 is TGTGCCTGGACCACAGGGCCCCAGCTTGGGAGAACTGAAGCTTTCTTT. The V and J genes are TRBV30 and TRBJ1-1; a possible D gene is TRBD1 (6 bases). Per germline, CDR1 GTSNPN and CDR2 SVGIG (reference sequence). V lost 4 bases and J lost 5, with 23 bases in between. The CDR3 has 16 residues.

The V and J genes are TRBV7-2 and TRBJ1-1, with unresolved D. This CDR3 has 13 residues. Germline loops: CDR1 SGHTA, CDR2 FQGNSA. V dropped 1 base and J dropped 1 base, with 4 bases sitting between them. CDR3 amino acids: CASSLGQNTEAFF. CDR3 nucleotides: TGTGCCAGCAGCTTAGGACAGAACACTGAAGCTTTCTTT.

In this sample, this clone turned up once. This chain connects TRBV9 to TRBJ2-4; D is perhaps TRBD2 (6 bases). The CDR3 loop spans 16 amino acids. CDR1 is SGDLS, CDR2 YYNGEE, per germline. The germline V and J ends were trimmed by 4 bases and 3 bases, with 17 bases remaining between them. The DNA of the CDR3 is TGTGCCAGCAGCTCACACGGCGGGGATGGCAAAAACATTCAGTACTTC. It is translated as CASSSHGGDGKNIQYF. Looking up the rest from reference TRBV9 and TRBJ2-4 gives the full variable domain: DSGVTQTPKHLITATGQRVTLRCSPRSGDLSVYWYQQSLDQGLQFLIQYYNGEERAKGNILERFSAQQFPDLHSELNLSSLELGDSALYFCASSSHGGDGKNIQYFGAGTRLSVL.

CDR3 in DNA: TGTGCCAGCTCACCGAACAGGGATTCACCCCTCCACTTT. Its translation: CASSPNRDSPLHF. V gene TRBV18 combines with J gene TRBJ1-6; possible D gene TRBD1, 6 bases. Germline V gives CDR1 KGHSH, CDR2 LQKENI. This CDR3 has 13 amino acids. The germline V and J ends were trimmed by 3 bases and 8 bases, with 8 bases remaining between them.

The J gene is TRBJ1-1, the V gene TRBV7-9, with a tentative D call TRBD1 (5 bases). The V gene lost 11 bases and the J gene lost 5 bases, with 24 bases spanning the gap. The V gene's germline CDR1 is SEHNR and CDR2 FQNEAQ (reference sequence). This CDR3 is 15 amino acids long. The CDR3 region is CASHGGLTYGTEAFF. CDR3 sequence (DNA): TGTGCCTCCCATGGGGGACTTACCTACGGAACTGAAGCTTTCTTT.

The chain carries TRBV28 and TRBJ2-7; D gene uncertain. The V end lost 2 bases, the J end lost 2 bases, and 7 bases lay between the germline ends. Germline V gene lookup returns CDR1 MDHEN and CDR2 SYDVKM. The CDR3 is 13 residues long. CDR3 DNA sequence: TGTGCCAGCAGTTTAGGCAGGCCCTACGAGCAGTACTTC. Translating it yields CASSLGRPYEQYF.

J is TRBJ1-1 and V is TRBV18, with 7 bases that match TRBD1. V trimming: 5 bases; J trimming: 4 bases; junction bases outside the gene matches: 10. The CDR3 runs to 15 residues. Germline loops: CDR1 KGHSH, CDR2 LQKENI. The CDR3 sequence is CASSDQRQGGTEAFF. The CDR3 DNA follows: TGTGCCAGCTCAGACCAACGACAGGGAGGCACTGAAGCTTTCTTT.

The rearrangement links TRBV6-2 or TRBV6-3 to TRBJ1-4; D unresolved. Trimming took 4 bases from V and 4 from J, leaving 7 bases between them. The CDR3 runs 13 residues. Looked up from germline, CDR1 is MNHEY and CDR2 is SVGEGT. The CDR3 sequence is CASSLWGNEKLFF. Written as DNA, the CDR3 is TGTGCCAGCAGTTTGTGGGGTAATGAAAAACTGTTTTTT.

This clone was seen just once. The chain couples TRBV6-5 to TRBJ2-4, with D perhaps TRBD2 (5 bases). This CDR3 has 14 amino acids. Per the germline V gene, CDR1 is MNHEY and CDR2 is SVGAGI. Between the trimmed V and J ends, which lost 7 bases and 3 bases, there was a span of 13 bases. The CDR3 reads CASTPGGGKNIQYF. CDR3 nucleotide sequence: TGTGCCAGCACCCCCGGTGGAGGCAAAAACATTCAGTACTTC.

The CDR3 is CASSQEFAEQYF. As DNA, the CDR3 is TGTGCCAGCAGCCAAGAATTTGCCGAGCAGTACTTC. The rearrangement uses TRBV3-1 (or the pseudogene TRBV3-2) and TRBJ2-7; D not resolved. Deletions cut 0 bases from V and 6 bases from J, with 6 bases between. CDR3 size: 12 residues. CDR1 is LGHDT and CDR2 is YNNKEL in the germline V gene (reference sequence).

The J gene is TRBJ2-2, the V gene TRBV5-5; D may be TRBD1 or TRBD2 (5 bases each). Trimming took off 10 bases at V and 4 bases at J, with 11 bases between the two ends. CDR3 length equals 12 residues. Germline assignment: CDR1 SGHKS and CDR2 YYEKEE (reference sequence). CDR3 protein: CASVGVTGELFF. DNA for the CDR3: TGTGCCTCAGTGGGGGTCACCGGGGAGCTGTTTTTT. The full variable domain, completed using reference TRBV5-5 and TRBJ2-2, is DAGVTQSPTHLIKTRGQQVTLRCSPISGHKSVSWYQQVLGQGPQFIFQYYEKEERGRGNFPDRFSARQFPNYSSELNVNALLLGDSALYLCASVGVTGELFFGEGSRLTVL.

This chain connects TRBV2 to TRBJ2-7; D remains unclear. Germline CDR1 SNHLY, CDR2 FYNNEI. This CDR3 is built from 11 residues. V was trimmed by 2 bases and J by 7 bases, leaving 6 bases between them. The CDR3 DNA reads TGTGCCAGCAGTGAAATGGGTGAGCAGTACTTC. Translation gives CASSEMGEQYF.

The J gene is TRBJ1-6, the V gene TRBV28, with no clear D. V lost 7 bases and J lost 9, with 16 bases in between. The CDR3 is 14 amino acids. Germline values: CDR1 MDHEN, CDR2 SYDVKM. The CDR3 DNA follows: TGTGCCAGCACCCCGGGCCCGAGGCGTTCACCCCTCCACTTT. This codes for CASTPGPRRSPLHF.

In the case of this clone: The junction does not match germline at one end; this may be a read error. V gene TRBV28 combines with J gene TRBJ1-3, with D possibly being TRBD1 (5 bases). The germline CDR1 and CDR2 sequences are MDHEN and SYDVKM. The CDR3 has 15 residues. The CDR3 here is CATSGGAATLNTIYF. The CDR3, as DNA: TGTGCCACCAGTGGGGGAGCGGCCACCTTAAACACCATATATTTT.

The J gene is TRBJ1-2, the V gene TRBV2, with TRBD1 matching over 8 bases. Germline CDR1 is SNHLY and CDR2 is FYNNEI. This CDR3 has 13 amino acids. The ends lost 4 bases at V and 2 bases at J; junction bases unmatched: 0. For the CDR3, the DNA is TGTGCCAGCAGTGGACAGGGGAACTATGGCTACACCTTC. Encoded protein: CASSGQGNYGYTF.